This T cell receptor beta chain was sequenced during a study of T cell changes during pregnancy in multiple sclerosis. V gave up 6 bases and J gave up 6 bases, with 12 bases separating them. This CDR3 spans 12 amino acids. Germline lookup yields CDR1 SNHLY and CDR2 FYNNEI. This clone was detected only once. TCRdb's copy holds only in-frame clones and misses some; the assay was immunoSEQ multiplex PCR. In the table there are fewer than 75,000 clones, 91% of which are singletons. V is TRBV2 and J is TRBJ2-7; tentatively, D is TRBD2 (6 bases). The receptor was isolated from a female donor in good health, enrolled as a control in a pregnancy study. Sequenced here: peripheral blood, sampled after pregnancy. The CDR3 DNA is TGTGCCAGCAGCGGCCTGGGGGGCGAGCAGTACTTC. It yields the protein CASSGLGGEQYF.